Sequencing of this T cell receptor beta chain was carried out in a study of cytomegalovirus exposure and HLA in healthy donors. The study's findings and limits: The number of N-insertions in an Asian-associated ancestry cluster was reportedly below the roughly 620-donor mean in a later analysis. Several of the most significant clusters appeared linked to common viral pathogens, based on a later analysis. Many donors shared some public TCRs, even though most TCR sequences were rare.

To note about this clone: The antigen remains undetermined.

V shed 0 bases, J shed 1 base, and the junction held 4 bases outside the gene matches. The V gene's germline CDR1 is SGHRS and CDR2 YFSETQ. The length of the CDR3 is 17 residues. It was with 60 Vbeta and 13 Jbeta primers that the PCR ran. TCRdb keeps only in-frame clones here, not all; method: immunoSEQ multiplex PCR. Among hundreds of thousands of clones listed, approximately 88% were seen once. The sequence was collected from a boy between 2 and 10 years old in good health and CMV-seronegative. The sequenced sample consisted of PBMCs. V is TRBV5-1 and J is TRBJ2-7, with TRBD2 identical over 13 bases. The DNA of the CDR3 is TGCGCCAGCAGCTTGGGGACTAGCGGGGGAGGATCCTACGAGCAGTACTTC. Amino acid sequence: CASSLGTSGGGSYEQYF. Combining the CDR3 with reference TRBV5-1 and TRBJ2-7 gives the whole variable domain KAGVTQTPRYLIKTRGQQVTLSCSPISGHRSVSWYQQTPGQGLQFLFEYFSETQRNKGNFPGRFSGRQFSNSRSEMNVSTLELGDSALYLCASSLGTSGGGSYEQYFGPGTRLTVT.